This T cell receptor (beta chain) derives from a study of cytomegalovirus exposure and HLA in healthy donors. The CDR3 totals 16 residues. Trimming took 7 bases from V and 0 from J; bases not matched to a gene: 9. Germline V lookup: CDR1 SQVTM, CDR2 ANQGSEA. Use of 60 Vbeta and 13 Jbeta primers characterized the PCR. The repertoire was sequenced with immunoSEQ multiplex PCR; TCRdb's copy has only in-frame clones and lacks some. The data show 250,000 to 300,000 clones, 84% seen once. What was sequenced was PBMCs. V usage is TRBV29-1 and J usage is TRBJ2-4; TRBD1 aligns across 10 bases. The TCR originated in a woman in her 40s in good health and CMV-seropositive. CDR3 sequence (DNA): TGCAGCGCCAGTGCCGGGACAGGGGTAGCCAAAAACATTCAGTACTTC. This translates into CSASAGTGVAKNIQYF.